A single sample gave rise to the 20 T cell receptor beta chains below, sequenced in a study of blood T cell repertoires in COVID-19. Using immunoSEQ multiplex PCR, the repertoire was profiled, and TCRdb retains in-frame clones only, with some absent. Among over 150,000 clones, roughly 85% were seen once, and the ten largest hold about 20%. The sample taken for sequencing was PBMCs or T cells enriched from blood (not recorded which). The receptors stem from a woman between 65 and 79 years old in a cohort exposed to, infected with or recovered from COVID-19 (not recorded which).

J is TRBJ2-3 and V is TRBV10-3; 9 nucleotides line up with TRBD2. The ends lost 0 bases at V and 0 bases at J; junction bases unmatched: 7. Per germline, CDR1 ENHRY and CDR2 SYGVKD. The CDR3 is made up of 18 amino acids. The CDR3 coding sequence is TGTGCCATCAGTGAGTCTAAGCTAGCGGGACCAAGCACAGATACGCAGTATTTT. This sequence encodes CAISESKLAGPSTDTQYF.

The chain employs TRBV3-1 (or the pseudogene TRBV3-2) and TRBJ2-1; D remains ambiguous. From germline, CDR1 is LGHDT and CDR2 YNNKEL (reference sequence). Between the trimmed V and J ends, which lost 4 bases and 8 bases, there was a span of 12 bases. CDR3 size: 13 residues. CDR3 sequence: CASSLPGADEQFF. In DNA, the CDR3 is TGTGCCAGCAGCCTTCCCGGAGCAGATGAGCAGTTCTTC.

CDR3 in amino acids: CASRGLADTDTQYF. The CDR3 nucleotides read TGTGCCAGCCGTGGGTTAGCGGACACAGATACGCAGTATTTT. The V call is TRBV16, the J call TRBJ2-3, with a weak D call TRBD2 (6 bases). The V gene lost 8 bases and the J gene lost 2 bases, with 14 bases spanning the gap. The CDR3 is 14 residues long. CDR1 KGHSY and CDR2 FQNENV come from the germline V gene.

The rearrangement uses TRBV19 and TRBJ2-7, with D unclear. The CDR3 runs 14 residues. Looked up from germline, CDR1 is LNHDA and CDR2 is SQIVND (reference sequence). Between the trimmed V and J ends, which lost 2 bases and 0 bases, there was a span of 8 bases. CDR3 in amino acids: CASSIRINSYEQYF. The CDR3 nucleotides are TGTGCCAGTAGTATACGTATAAACTCCTACGAGCAGTACTTC.

The gene calls are TRBV6-5 and TRBJ1-6, with D possibly TRBD1 on 5 matching bases. The CDR3 has 15 amino acids. V lost 1 base, J lost 9 bases, and 13 bases lay in between. The germline CDR1 and CDR2 sequences are MNHEY and SVGAGI. The CDR3 DNA reads TGTGCCAGCAGTTACTTGGGACTGGCAACTTCACCCCTCCACTTT. Translated, it gives CASSYLGLATSPLHF.

This chain uses TRBV12-3 or TRBV12-4 with TRBJ2-1; TRBD2 might be the D (5 bases). This CDR3 comprises 13 residues. V was clipped by 0 bases and J by 6 bases, with 6 bases between them. The CDR3, as DNA: TGTGCCAGCAGTTTAGCGGGAGTCAATGAGCAGTTCTTC. Amino acid sequence: CASSLAGVNEQFF.

About this clone itself: This sample also contains other DNA sequences that code for the same CDR3. The chain's CDR3 is CASSPNRGRRETQYF. The CDR3 DNA is TGTGCCAGCTCACCAAACAGGGGGCGTAGGGAGACCCAGTACTTC. V and J are TRBV18 and TRBJ2-5, with TRBD1 identical over 9 bases. This CDR3 is built from 15 residues. The junction had 6 bases not matched to a gene; V was cut back by 2 bases and J by 5 bases. Per the germline V gene, CDR1 is KGHSH and CDR2 is LQKENI. Combining the CDR3 with reference TRBV18 and TRBJ2-5 gives the whole variable domain NAGVMQNPRHLVRRRGQEARLRCSPMKGHSHVYWYRQLPEEGLKFMVYLQKENIIDESGMPKERFSAEFPKEGPSILRIQQVVRGDSAAYFCASSPNRGRRETQYFGPGTRLLVL.

In DNA, the CDR3 is TGTGCCAGCAGTTCAAGCGGGAGAAACTACGAGCAGTACTTC. This sequence encodes CASSSSGRNYEQYF. The rearrangement uses TRBV6-5 and TRBJ2-7; TRBD2 agrees at 8 bases. In germline, CDR1 is MNHEY, CDR2 SVGAGI. After removal of 4 bases from V and 3 bases from J, the junction contained 5 bases not matched to a gene. The CDR3 loop spans 14 amino acids.

This clone was recorded only once. This chain connects TRBV27 to TRBJ2-5, with 10 bases matching TRBD1. The germline V gene has CDR1 MNHEY and CDR2 SMNVEV (reference sequence). V was pared by 3 bases and J by 4 bases, with 14 bases of the junction left unmatched. This CDR3 is 18 amino acids long. The chain's CDR3 is CASSLVPPGQGRRETQYF. In nucleotides, the CDR3 is TGTGCCAGCAGTTTGGTCCCCCCGGGACAGGGGCGTAGAGAGACCCAGTACTTC.

The chain employs TRBV11-3 and TRBJ2-5; 12 nucleotides match TRBD2. This CDR3 is built from 16 residues. The germline V gene has CDR1 SGHNT and CDR2 YENEEA. Unmatched junction bases numbered 5, after V lost 5 bases and J lost 1 base. Here the CDR3 reads CASSPQGLAGQETQYF. The CDR3 bases are TGTGCCAGCAGCCCCCAGGGACTAGCGGGCCAAGAGACCCAGTACTTC. The full variable domain, its missing parts supplied by reference TRBV11-3 and TRBJ2-5, is EAGVVQSPRYKIIEKKQPVAFWCNPISGHNTLYWYLQNLGQGPELLIRYENEEAVDDSQLPKDRFSAERLKGVDSTLKIQPAELGDSAVYLCASSPQGLAGQETQYFGPGTRLLVL.

V is TRBV14 and J is TRBJ2-3; 10 positions match TRBD1. CDR1 and CDR2 (germline): SGHDN, FVKESK. J was trimmed by 3 bases and V by 1 base; bases with no gene match: 4. The length of the CDR3 is 16 residues. As DNA, the CDR3 is TGTGCCAGCAGCCAAGCCTCGGACAGGGGGACAGATACGCAGTATTTT. Protein product: CASSQASDRGTDTQYF.

V gene TRBV2 combines with J gene TRBJ2-7; 11 nucleotides align to TRBD2. Germline V CDR1 and CDR2: SNHLY, FYNNEI. This CDR3 is 15 amino acids long. V lost 6 bases and J lost 4; bases outside the gene matches: 8. The CDR3 protein is CASRSTSGSLYEQYF. In DNA, the CDR3 is TGTGCCAGCAGAAGTACTAGCGGGAGTTTGTACGAGCAGTACTTC.

In this sample, this clone turned up a few times. The chain joins TRBV29-1 to TRBJ1-4, with D perhaps TRBD1 (6 bases). The CDR3 is made up of 13 amino acids. In germline, CDR1 is SQVTM, CDR2 ANQGSEA. The V end lost 7 bases, the J end lost 11 bases, and 20 bases lay between the germline ends. This chain's CDR3 is CSATGSTRGKLFF. The CDR3 bases are TGCAGCGCAACAGGGTCCACCAGAGGGAAACTGTTTTTT.

The J gene is TRBJ2-7, the V gene TRBV4-2; 7 bases align to TRBD1. Germline V gives CDR1 LGHNA, CDR2 YNFKEQ. This CDR3 has 14 amino acids. V trimming: 1 base; J trimming: 3 bases; junction bases outside the gene matches: 3. CDR3 loop: CASSQARDSYEQYF. The CDR3 coding sequence is TGTGCCAGCAGCCAAGCTCGGGACAGCTACGAGCAGTACTTC.

This rearrangement joins TRBV5-1 to TRBJ2-5; 11 positions match TRBD1. This CDR3 is 15 amino acids long. CDR1 and CDR2 from the germline V gene are SGHRS and YFSETQ. Germline trimming cut 4 bases from V and 5 bases from J; bases unmatched to any gene: 7. The CDR3 region is CASSLGQGAQETQYF. CDR3 DNA: TGCGCCAGCAGCCTCGGACAGGGGGCGCAGGAGACCCAGTACTTC.

V usage is TRBV7-2 and J usage is TRBJ2-7; 7 bases agree with TRBD1. The trim removed 4 bases at V and 6 bases at J, leaving 9 bases unmatched. The length of the CDR3 is 14 residues. From germline, CDR1 is SGHTA and CDR2 FQGNSA. The CDR3 sequence: CASSWTGDLGEQYF. Written as DNA, the CDR3 is TGTGCCAGCAGCTGGACAGGTGATCTGGGCGAGCAGTACTTC.

This rearrangement joins TRBV28 to TRBJ1-5, with 8 nucleotides matching TRBD1. J was trimmed by 11 bases and V by 3 bases; bases with no gene match: 6. This CDR3 is built from 13 residues. Germline-derived CDR1 and CDR2 are MDHEN and SYDVKM. The CDR3 bases are TGTGCCAGCAGTTTGAATTACAGGGGGACCCAGCATTTT. Its protein is CASSLNYRGTQHF.

The rearrangement uses TRBV15 and TRBJ2-5, with TRBD2 identical over 11 bases. J was trimmed by 2 bases and V by 4 bases; bases with no gene match: 3. This CDR3 is built from 15 residues. CDR1 LNHNV and CDR2 YYDKDF come from the germline V gene (reference sequence). The CDR3: CATSKGLAAQETQYF. The CDR3 coding sequence is TGTGCCACCAGCAAGGGACTAGCGGCACAAGAGACCCAGTACTTC.

This clone showed up just a few times. The rearrangement uses TRBV5-4 and TRBJ1-2; D is possibly TRBD1 (6 bases). Trimming pared 4 bases from V and 4 bases from J, leaving 17 bases between. This CDR3 is built from 15 residues. Germline CDR1 and CDR2: SGHNT and YYREEE (reference sequence). CDR3 loop: CASSPPGQGVYGYTF. The CDR3 bases are TGTGCCAGCAGCCCCCCGGGACAAGGAGTCTATGGCTACACCTTC.

V and J are TRBV7-9 and TRBJ2-6; perhaps TRBD1 as D (5 bases). V was cut by 5 bases and J by 2 bases, with 19 bases left in between. In germline, CDR1 is SEHNR, CDR2 FQNEAQ (reference sequence). This CDR3 comprises 18 residues. The CDR3 protein is CASSPQQVLMAGANVLTF. The CDR3 DNA is TGTGCCAGCAGCCCACAACAGGTCCTAATGGCTGGGGCCAACGTCCTGACTTTC.